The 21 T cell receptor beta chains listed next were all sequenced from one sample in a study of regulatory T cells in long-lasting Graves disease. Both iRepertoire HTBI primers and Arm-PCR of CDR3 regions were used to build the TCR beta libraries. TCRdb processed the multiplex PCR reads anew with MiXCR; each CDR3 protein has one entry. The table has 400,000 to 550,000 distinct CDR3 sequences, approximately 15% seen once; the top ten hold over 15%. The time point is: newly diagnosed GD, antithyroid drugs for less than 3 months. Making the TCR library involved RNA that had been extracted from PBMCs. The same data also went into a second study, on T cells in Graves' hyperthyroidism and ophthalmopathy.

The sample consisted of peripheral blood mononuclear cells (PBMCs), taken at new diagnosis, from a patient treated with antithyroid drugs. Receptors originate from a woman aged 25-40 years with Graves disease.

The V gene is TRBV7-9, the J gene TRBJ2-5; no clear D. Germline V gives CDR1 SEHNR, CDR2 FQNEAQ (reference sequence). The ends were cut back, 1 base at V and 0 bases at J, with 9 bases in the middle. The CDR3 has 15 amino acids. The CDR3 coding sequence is TGTGCCAGCAGCTTAGGGCGGAGCCACCAAGAGACCCAGTACTTC. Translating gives CASSLGRSHQETQYF.

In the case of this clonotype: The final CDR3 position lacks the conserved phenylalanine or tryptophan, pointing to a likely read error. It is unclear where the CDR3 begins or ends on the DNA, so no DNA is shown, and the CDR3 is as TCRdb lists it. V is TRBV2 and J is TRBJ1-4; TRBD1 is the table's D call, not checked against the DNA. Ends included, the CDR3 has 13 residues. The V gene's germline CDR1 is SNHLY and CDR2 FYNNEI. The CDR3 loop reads CASSEVLPGQGFL.

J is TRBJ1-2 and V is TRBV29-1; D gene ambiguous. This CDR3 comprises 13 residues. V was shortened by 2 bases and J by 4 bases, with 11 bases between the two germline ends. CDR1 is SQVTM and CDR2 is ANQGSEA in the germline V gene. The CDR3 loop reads CSVESGASYGYTF. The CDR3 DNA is TGCAGCGTTGAATCGGGAGCCAGCTATGGCTACACCTTC.

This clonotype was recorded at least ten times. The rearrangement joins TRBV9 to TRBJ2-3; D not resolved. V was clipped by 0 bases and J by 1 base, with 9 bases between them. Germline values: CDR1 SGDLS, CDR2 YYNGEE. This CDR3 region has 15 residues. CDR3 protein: CASSVVDTGTDTQYF. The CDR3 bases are TGTGCCAGCAGCGTAGTAGACACCGGCACAGATACGCAGTATTTT. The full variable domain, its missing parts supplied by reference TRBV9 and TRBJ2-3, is DSGVTQTPKHLITATGQRVTLRCSPRSGDLSVYWYQQSLDQGLQFLIQYYNGEERAKGNILERFSAQQFPDLHSELNLSSLELGDSALYFCASSVVDTGTDTQYFGPGTRLTVL.

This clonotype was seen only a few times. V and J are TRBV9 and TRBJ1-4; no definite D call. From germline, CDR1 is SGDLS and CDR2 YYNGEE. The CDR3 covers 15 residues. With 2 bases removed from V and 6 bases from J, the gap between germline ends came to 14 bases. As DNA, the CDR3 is TGTGCCAGCAGCGTGGGGTCGAGCGGGGATGAAAAACTGTTTTTT. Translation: CASSVGSSGDEKLFF. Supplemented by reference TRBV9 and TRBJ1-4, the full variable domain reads DSGVTQTPKHLITATGQRVTLRCSPRSGDLSVYWYQQSLDQGLQFLIQYYNGEERAKGNILERFSAQQFPDLHSELNLSSLELGDSALYFCASSVGSSGDEKLFFGSGTQLSVL.

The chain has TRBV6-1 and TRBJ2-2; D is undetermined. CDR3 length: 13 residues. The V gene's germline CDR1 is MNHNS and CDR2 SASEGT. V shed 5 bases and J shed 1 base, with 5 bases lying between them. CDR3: CASSQENTGELFF. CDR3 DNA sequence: TGTGCCAGCAGTCAGGAGAACACCGGGGAGCTGTTTTTT.

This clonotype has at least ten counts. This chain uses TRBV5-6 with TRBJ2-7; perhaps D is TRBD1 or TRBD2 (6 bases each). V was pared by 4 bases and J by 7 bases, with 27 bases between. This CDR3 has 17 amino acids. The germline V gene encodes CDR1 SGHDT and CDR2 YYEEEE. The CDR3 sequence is CASSPWRGIEGGLEQYF. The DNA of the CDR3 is TGTGCCAGCAGCCCGTGGCGCGGGATAGAGGGGGGCTTGGAGCAGTACTTC.

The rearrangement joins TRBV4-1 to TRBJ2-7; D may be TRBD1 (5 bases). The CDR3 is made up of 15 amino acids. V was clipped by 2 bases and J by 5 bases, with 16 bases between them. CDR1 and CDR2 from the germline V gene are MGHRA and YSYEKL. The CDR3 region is CASSQNSAGIHEQYF. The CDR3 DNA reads TGCGCCAGCAGCCAAAACTCGGCAGGGATCCACGAGCAGTACTTC.

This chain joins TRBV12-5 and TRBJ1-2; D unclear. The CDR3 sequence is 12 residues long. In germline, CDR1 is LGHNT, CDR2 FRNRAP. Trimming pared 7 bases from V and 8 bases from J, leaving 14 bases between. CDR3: CASAPPPGGYTF. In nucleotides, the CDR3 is TGTGCTAGTGCCCCCCCACCCGGGGGCTACACCTTC.

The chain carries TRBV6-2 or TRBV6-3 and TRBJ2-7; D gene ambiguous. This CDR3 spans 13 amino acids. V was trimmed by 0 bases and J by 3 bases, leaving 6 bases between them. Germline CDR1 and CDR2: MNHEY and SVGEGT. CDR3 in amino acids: CASSYSRSYEQYF. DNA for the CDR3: TGTGCCAGCAGTTACTCAAGGAGCTACGAGCAGTACTTC.

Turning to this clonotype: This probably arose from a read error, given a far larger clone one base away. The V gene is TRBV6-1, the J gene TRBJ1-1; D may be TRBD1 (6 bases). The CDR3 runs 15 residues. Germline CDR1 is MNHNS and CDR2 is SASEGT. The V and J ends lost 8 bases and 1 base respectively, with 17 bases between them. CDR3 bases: TGTGCCAGCTCAGAAACACGGGGGGCGAACACTGAAGCTTTCTTT. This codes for CASSETRGANTEAFF.

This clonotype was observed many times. DNA for the CDR3: TGTGCCAGCAGGCGTATTTACGATACTAGCACAGATACGCAGTATTTT. Residues: CASRRIYDTSTDTQYF. This rearrangement joins TRBV11-2 to TRBJ2-3, with D unresolved. The CDR3 spans 16 residues. The germline gives CDR1 SGHAT, CDR2 FQNNGV. V shed 6 bases and J shed 0 bases, with 16 bases lying between them.

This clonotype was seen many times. CDR3 sequence: CASSQAQGPMNTEAFF. The CDR3 nucleotides are TGTGCCAGCAGCCAAGCTCAGGGACCGATGAACACTGAAGCTTTCTTT. V is TRBV3-1 and J is TRBJ1-1; the D gene is possibly TRBD1 (5 bases). This CDR3 is built from 16 residues. Germline CDR1 LGHDT, CDR2 YNNKEL (reference sequence). The V end was cut by 1 base, the J end by 0 bases, with 12 bases between.

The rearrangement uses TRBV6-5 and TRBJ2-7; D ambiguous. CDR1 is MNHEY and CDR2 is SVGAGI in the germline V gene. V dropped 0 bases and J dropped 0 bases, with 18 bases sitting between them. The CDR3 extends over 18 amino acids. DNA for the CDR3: TGTGCCAGCAGTTACTCGAATACGTGGACGGCGAGCTCCTACGAGCAGTACTTC. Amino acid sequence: CASSYSNTWTASSYEQYF.

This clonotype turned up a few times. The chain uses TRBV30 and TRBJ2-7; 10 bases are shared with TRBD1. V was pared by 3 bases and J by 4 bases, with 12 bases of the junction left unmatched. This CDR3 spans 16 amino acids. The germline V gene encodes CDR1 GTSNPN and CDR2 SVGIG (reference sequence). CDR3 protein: CAWSARIWGQGYEQYF. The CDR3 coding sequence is TGTGCCTGGAGCGCTAGAATCTGGGGACAGGGGTACGAGCAGTACTTC.

This CDR3 is CASSQVMFTEQYF. The CDR3 DNA reads TGTGCCAGCAGCCAAGTGATGTTTACCGAGCAGTACTTC. The chain joins TRBV4-2 to TRBJ2-7; no clear D. Germline CDR1 and CDR2: LGHNA and YNFKEQ. With 1 base removed from V and 6 bases from J, the gap between germline ends came to 10 bases. The CDR3 is 13 residues long.

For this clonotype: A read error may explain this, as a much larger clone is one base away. Here the CDR3 reads CASGATHNEQFF. For the CDR3, the DNA is TGTGCCAGCGGGGCTACGCACAATGAGCAGTTCTTC. This chain uses TRBV27 with TRBJ2-5; TRBD1 is a possible D gene (5 bases). The J call may be wrong; the DNA end is better matched by TRBJ2-1. CDR3 length: 12 residues. CDR1 and CDR2 (germline): MNHEY, SMNVEV (reference sequence).

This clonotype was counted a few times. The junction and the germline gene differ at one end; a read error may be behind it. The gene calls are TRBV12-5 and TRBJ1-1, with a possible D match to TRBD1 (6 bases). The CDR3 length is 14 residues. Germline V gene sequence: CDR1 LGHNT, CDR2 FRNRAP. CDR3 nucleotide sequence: TGTGCTAGTGGTTTGGACAGGGTAGGAACTGAGGCTTTCTTT. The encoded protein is CASGLDRVGTEAFF.

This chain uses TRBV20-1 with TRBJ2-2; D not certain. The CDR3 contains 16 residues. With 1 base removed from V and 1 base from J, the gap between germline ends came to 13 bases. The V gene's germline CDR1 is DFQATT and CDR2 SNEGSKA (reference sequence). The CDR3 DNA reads TGCAGTGCTAGAGCGTTGGTAACAGAGAACACCGGGGAGCTGTTTTTT. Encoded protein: CSARALVTENTGELFF.

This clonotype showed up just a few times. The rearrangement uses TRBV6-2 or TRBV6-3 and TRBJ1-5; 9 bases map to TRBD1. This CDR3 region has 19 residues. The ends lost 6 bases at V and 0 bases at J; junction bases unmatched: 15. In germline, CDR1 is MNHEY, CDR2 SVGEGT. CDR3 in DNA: TGTGCCAGCAGCCTCCGGACAGGGGTTGATAGGGATAGCAATCAGCCCCAGCATTTT. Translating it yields CASSLRTGVDRDSNQPQHF.

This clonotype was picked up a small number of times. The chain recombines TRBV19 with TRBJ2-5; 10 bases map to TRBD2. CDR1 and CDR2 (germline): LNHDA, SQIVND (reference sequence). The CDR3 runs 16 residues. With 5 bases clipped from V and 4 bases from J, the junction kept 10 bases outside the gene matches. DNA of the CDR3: TGTGCCAGTAGTCCAATAGCGGGAGGCAGCCGAGAGACCCAGTACTTC. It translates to CASSPIAGGSRETQYF.